The 20 T cell receptor beta chains presented below share a single source sample, sequenced in a study of technical replicates of blood from several donors. Sequencing was performed with immunoSEQ multiplex PCR; in TCRdb, only in-frame clones are kept and a portion is missing. The sample records approximately 94,000 clones, 90% to 97% being singletons. Sequencing was performed on T cells isolated from PBMCs. The receptors shown here come from a human donor in good health.

The gene calls are TRBV19 and TRBJ2-1; weak D call: TRBD2 (6 bases). CDR3 length equals 18 residues. Trimming cost V 3 bases and J 4 bases, with 22 bases left between them. Germline-derived CDR1 and CDR2 are LNHDA and SQIVND (reference sequence). The CDR3 loop is CASSMGGALAAPYNEQFF. The CDR3 DNA reads as TGTGCCAGTAGTATGGGGGGTGCGCTAGCTGCCCCGTACAATGAGCAGTTCTTC. Variable domain in full (rest from reference TRBV19 and TRBJ2-1): DGGITQSPKYLFRKEGQNVTLSCEQNLNHDAMYWYRQDPGQGLRLIYYSQIVNDFQKGDIAEGYSVSREKKESFPLTVTSAQKNPTAFYLCASSMGGALAAPYNEQFFGPGTRLTVL.

CDR3 protein: CASSLGQPWYSNQPQHF. The CDR3 nucleotides read TGTGCCAGCAGCTTAGGACAGCCTTGGTATAGCAATCAGCCCCAGCATTTT. The gene calls are TRBV7-2 and TRBJ1-5, with D possibly being TRBD1 (5 bases). Germline CDR1 is SGHTA and CDR2 is FQGNSA. The ends were cut back, 1 base at V and 0 bases at J, with 13 bases in the middle. The CDR3 is made up of 17 amino acids. The entire variable domain, with the rest obtained from reference TRBV7-2 and TRBJ1-5, is as follows: GAGVSQSPSNKVTEKGKDVELRCDPISGHTALYWYRQSLGQGLEFLIYFQGNSAPDKSGLPSDRFSAERTGGSVSTLTIQRTQQEDSAVYLCASSLGQPWYSNQPQHFGDGTRLSIL.

The gene calls are TRBV7-2 and TRBJ2-1; 7 nucleotides line up with TRBD1. Germline V CDR1 and CDR2: SGHTA, FQGNSA. This CDR3 has 16 amino acids. Trimming cost V 5 bases and J 6 bases; bases outside gene matches: 13. The CDR3 DNA sequence: TGTGCCAGCAGCGTGAGACAGGGTACAGAAAGCAATGAGCAGTTCTTC. As protein: CASSVRQGTESNEQFF.

The chain uses TRBV15 and TRBJ2-7, with TRBD1 matching over 11 bases. This CDR3 is 14 amino acids long. The germline gives CDR1 LNHNV, CDR2 YYDKDF (reference sequence). Trimming at V came to 5 bases and at J to 3 bases, leaving 3 bases not matched to a gene. The CDR3, as DNA: TGTGCCACCAGCTGGGGGACAGGGGGCTACGAGCAGTACTTC. Its protein product is CATSWGTGGYEQYF.

CDR3 sequence: CSVGQGDQPQHF. The CDR3 DNA reads TGCAGCGTCGGACAGGGAGATCAGCCCCAGCATTTT. The chain combines TRBV29-1 with TRBJ1-5, with 8 nucleotides matching TRBD1. CDR1 SQVTM and CDR2 ANQGSEA come from the germline V gene. The CDR3 has 12 amino acids. V dropped 6 bases and J dropped 5; count of bases not matched to a gene: 3.

The genes are TRBV11-3 and TRBJ2-1; TRBD2 might be the D (6 bases). V lost 3 bases, J lost 6 bases, and 9 bases lay in between. The CDR3 is made up of 13 amino acids. The V gene's germline CDR1 is SGHNT and CDR2 YENEEA. The CDR3 DNA follows: TGTGCCAGCAGCTTGAGCGGGCCCAATGAGCAGTTCTTC. As protein: CASSLSGPNEQFF. Filled out from reference TRBV11-3 and TRBJ2-1, the complete variable domain reads EAGVVQSPRYKIIEKKQPVAFWCNPISGHNTLYWYLQNLGQGPELLIRYENEEAVDDSQLPKDRFSAERLKGVDSTLKIQPAELGDSAVYLCASSLSGPNEQFFGPGTRLTVL.

The chain links TRBV4-2 to TRBJ2-7, with D perhaps matching TRBD2 (5 bases). The V end lost 4 bases, the J end lost 4 bases, and 11 bases lay between the germline ends. Germline V gene lookup returns CDR1 LGHNA and CDR2 YNFKEQ. This CDR3 comprises 13 residues. CDR3 in amino acids: CASSPGSTYEQYF. CDR3 DNA: TGTGCCAGCAGCCCGGGATCGACTTACGAGCAGTACTTC.

The chain recombines TRBV28 with TRBJ2-1; TRBD1 is a possible D gene (6 bases). Trimming took off 6 bases at V and 13 bases at J, with 13 bases between the two ends. Germline V gene sequence: CDR1 MDHEN, CDR2 SYDVKM. The CDR3 length is 11 residues. CDR3 coding DNA: TGTGCCAGCAGGTACGACAGGCTCCAGTTCTTC. This encodes CASRYDRLQFF.

The V call is TRBV7-2, the J call TRBJ2-1, with D unclear. The CDR3 extends over 15 amino acids. V was cut by 2 bases and J by 0 bases, with 8 bases left in between. Germline values: CDR1 SGHTA, CDR2 FQGNSA. The CDR3 protein is CASSLTGNSYNEQFF. The CDR3 region has the DNA TGTGCCAGCAGCTTAACCGGTAACTCCTACAATGAGCAGTTCTTC.

This rearrangement joins TRBV12-5 to TRBJ1-2; D not certain. The CDR3 contains 13 residues. V lost 0 bases and J 6 bases, leaving 8 bases between the germline ends. Germline V gives CDR1 LGHNT, CDR2 FRNRAP. The CDR3 protein is CASGLVMYDGYTF. The CDR3 nucleotides read TGTGCTAGTGGTTTGGTAATGTATGATGGCTACACCTTC.

The chain is built from TRBV9 and TRBJ1-1, with D possibly matching TRBD1 (5 bases). The length of the CDR3 is 15 residues. The V end was cut by 3 bases, the J end by 5 bases, with 17 bases between. Germline CDR1 reads SGDLS; CDR2 reads YYNGEE. The CDR3: CASSGGVGTRTEAFF. In DNA, the CDR3 is TGTGCCAGCAGCGGGGGGGTAGGAACGAGGACTGAAGCTTTCTTT.

The chain's CDR3 is CASWQGDRQPQHF. As DNA, the CDR3 is TGTGCCAGCTGGCAGGGGGATCGTCAGCCCCAGCATTTT. This chain uses TRBV6-5 with TRBJ1-5, with 7 bases fitting TRBD1. With V trimmed by 8 bases and J by 6 bases, 7 bases remained unmatched. Germline CDR1 reads MNHEY; CDR2 reads SVGAGI. The CDR3 consists of 13 residues.

This sequence joins TRBV5-5 and TRBJ2-7; 9 positions agree with TRBD1. CDR3 length: 16 amino acids. The V and J ends lost 6 bases and 5 bases, in that order; junction bases with no gene match: 15. CDR1 and CDR2 (germline): SGHKS, YYEKEE (reference sequence). The chain's CDR3 is CASTPSLGTGLHEQYF. For the CDR3, the DNA is TGTGCCAGCACCCCCTCCCTGGGGACAGGGCTTCACGAGCAGTACTTC.

This clone was counted a few times. The chain has TRBV25-1 and TRBJ1-1; D ambiguous. The germline V gene has CDR1 MGHDK and CDR2 SYGVNS. CDR3 length: 12 amino acids. Deletions cut 6 bases from V and 1 base from J, with 6 bases between. Here the CDR3 reads CASRAPNTEAFF. The CDR3 DNA reads TGTGCCAGCAGGGCCCCGAACACTGAAGCTTTCTTT.

The rearrangement links TRBV19 to TRBJ2-2; 8 positions agree with TRBD1. Germline loops: CDR1 LNHDA, CDR2 SQIVND (reference sequence). The J segment lost 7 bases and the V segment lost 8 bases, leaving 6 bases of the junction unmatched. The CDR3 runs 13 residues. DNA of the CDR3: TGTGCCAGTCAAGACAGGGGAGTCGGGGAGCTGTTTTTT. Amino acids: CASQDRGVGELFF. The full variable domain, its missing parts supplied by reference TRBV19 and TRBJ2-2, is DGGITQSPKYLFRKEGQNVTLSCEQNLNHDAMYWYRQDPGQGLRLIYYSQIVNDFQKGDIAEGYSVSREKKESFPLTVTSAQKNPTAFYLCASQDRGVGELFFGEGSRLTVL.

V gene TRBV7-3 combines with J gene TRBJ2-7; 13 nucleotides agree with TRBD2. The length of the CDR3 is 18 residues. CDR1 and CDR2 from the germline V gene are SGHTA and FQGTGA. Trimming removed 5 bases from V and 2 bases from J; junction bases left unmatched: 12. This CDR3 reads CASSPRTSGSPKPYEQYF. In DNA form, the CDR3 reads TGTGCCAGCAGCCCTCGGACTAGCGGGAGTCCTAAACCCTACGAGCAGTACTTC.

V gene TRBV10-3 combines with J gene TRBJ1-1; 7 positions match TRBD1. CDR3 length equals 14 residues. The germline CDR1 and CDR2 sequences are ENHRY and SYGVKD. The V and J ends lost 4 bases and 2 bases, in that order; junction bases with no gene match: 4. The CDR3: CAISGDRDNTEAFF. The CDR3 nucleotides read TGTGCCATCAGTGGAGACAGGGACAACACTGAAGCTTTCTTT.

The chain has TRBV4-1 and TRBJ2-1; 10 nucleotides agree with TRBD2. The CDR3 runs 14 residues. With V trimmed by 6 bases and J by 8 bases, 7 bases remained unmatched. The germline CDR1 and CDR2 sequences are MGHRA and YSYEKL. CDR3 nucleotides: TGCGCCAGCAGTGGAAGCGGGAGGGCCTATGAGCAGTTCTTC. This sequence encodes CASSGSGRAYEQFF.

This chain uses TRBV5-1 with TRBJ1-1; weak D call: TRBD1 (5 bases). CDR3 length: 15 amino acids. Trimming took 2 bases from V and 1 from J, leaving 12 bases between them. Germline V CDR1 and CDR2: SGHRS, YFSETQ. The CDR3 region is CASSFSGQTNTEAFF. In DNA, the CDR3 is TGCGCCAGCAGCTTCAGTGGACAAACGAACACTGAAGCTTTCTTT.

This chain uses TRBV9 with TRBJ1-1, with D unclear. The CDR3 is made up of 17 amino acids. Trimming stripped 0 bases from V and 2 bases from J, with 17 bases between. Germline values: CDR1 SGDLS, CDR2 YYNGEE. Written as DNA, the CDR3 is TGTGCCAGCAGCGTAGACGGAGCGGGCTCCTTTAACACTGAAGCTTTCTTT. This encodes CASSVDGAGSFNTEAFF.